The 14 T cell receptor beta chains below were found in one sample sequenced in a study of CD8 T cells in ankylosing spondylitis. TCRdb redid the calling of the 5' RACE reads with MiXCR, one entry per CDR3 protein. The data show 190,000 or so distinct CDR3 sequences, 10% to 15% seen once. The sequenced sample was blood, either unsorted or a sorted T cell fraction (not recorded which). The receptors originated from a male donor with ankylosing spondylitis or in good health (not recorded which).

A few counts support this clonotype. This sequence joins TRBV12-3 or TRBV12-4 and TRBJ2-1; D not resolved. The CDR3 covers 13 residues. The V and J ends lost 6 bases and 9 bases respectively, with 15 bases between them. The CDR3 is CASSAGPAREQFF. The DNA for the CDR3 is TGTGCCAGCAGCGCTGGACCCGCGCGTGAGCAGTTCTTC.

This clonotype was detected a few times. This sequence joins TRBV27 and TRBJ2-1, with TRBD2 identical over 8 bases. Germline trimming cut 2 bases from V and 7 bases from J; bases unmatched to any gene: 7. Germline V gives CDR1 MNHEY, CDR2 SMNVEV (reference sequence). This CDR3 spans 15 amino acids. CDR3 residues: CASSLMLAGDNEQFF. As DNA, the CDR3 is TGTGCCAGCAGTTTAATGCTAGCGGGCGATAATGAGCAGTTCTTC.

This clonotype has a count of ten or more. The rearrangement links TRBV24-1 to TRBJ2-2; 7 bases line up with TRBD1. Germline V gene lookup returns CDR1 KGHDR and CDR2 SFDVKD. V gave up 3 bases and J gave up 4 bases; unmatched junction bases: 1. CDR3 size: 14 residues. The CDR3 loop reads CATSDDRVTGELFF. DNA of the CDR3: TGTGCCACCAGTGATGACAGGGTCACCGGGGAGCTGTTTTTT.

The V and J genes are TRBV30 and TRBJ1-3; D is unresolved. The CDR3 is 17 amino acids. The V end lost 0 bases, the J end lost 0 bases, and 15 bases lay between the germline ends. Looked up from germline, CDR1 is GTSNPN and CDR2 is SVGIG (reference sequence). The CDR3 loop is CAWSVDGQIFSGNTIYF. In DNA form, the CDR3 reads TGTGCCTGGAGTGTAGATGGCCAGATATTCTCTGGAAACACCATATATTTT.

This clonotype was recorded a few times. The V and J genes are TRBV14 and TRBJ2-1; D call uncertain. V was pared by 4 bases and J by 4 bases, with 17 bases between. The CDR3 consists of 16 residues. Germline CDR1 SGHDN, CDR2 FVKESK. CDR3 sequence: CASSPTPVGEYNEQFF. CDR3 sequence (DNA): TGTGCCAGCAGCCCCACCCCCGTCGGAGAGTACAATGAGCAGTTCTTC.

This CDR3 reads CASTPKASLIYNEQFF. The CDR3 coding sequence is TGTGCCAGCACCCCAAAGGCTAGCTTAATCTACAATGAGCAGTTCTTC. The chain is built from TRBV7-2 and TRBJ2-1; D may be TRBD2 (5 bases). The germline V gene encodes CDR1 SGHTA and CDR2 FQGNSA. V was clipped by 7 bases and J by 3 bases, with 19 bases between them. CDR3 length: 16 residues.

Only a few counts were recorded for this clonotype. The chain's CDR3 is CASMGTSGEFSGANVLTF. In DNA, the CDR3 is TGTGCCAGCATGGGGACTAGCGGGGAATTCTCTGGGGCCAACGTCCTGACTTTC. This chain links TRBV12-3 or TRBV12-4 with TRBJ2-6; 13 positions agree with TRBD2. Germline trimming cut 7 bases from V and 0 bases from J; bases unmatched to any gene: 6. This CDR3 region has 18 residues.

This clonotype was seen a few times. CDR3 region: CASSLASSGAKNIQYF. The CDR3 DNA sequence: TGTGCCAGCAGCTTAGCGAGCAGCGGAGCCAAAAACATTCAGTACTTC. This chain joins TRBV7-9 and TRBJ2-4; possibly TRBD2 for D (5 bases). V lost 0 bases, J lost 0 bases, and 9 bases lay in between. The CDR3 totals 16 residues. Germline assignment: CDR1 SEHNR and CDR2 FQNEAQ (reference sequence).

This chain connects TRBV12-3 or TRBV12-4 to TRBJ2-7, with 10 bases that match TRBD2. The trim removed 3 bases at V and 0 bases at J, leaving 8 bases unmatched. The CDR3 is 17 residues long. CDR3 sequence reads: CASSFGVLAGLSYEQYF. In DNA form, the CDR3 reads TGTGCCAGCAGTTTTGGGGTACTAGCGGGACTCTCCTACGAGCAGTACTTC.

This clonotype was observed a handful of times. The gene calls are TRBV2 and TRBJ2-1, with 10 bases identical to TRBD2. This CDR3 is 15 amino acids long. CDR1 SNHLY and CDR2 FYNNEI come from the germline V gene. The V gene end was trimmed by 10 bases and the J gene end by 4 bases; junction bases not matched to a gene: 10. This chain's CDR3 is CANPRLAGVYNEQFF. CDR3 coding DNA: TGTGCCAACCCTCGTCTAGCGGGGGTTTACAATGAGCAGTTCTTC.

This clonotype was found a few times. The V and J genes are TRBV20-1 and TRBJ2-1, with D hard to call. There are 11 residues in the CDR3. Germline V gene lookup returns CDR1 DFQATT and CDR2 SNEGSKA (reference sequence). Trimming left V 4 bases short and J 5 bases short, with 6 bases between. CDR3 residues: CSATPDNEQFF. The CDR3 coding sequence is TGCAGTGCTACCCCCGACAATGAGCAGTTCTTC.

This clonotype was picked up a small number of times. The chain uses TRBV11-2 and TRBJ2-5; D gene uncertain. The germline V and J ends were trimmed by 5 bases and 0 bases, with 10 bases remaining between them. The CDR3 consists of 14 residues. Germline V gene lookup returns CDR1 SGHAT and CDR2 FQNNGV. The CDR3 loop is CASSHTLYQETQYF. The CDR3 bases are TGTGCCAGCAGCCATACCTTATACCAAGAGACCCAGTACTTC.

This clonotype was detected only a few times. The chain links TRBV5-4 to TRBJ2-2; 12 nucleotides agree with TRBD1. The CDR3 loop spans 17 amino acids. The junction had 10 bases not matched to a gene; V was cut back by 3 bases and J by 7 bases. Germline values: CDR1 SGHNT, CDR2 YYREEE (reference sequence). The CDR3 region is CASSSRGQGAIIGELFF. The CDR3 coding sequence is TGTGCCAGCAGCTCTCGGGGACAGGGGGCGATTATCGGGGAGCTGTTTTTT.

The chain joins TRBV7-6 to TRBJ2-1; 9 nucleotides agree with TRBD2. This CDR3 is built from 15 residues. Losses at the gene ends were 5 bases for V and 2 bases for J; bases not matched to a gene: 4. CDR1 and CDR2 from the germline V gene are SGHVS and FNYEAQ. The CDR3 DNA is TGTGCCAGCAGCCCCTCTAGCGGGACCTACAATGAGCAGTTCTTC. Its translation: CASSPSSGTYNEQFF.